Described below is a single TCR beta chain sequence and its context. Seattle patients were enrolled during active infection and followed longitudinally. Repertoires were generated with immunoSEQ multiplex PCR, while TCRdb's copy carries only in-frame clones and drops some. The table shows about 210,000 clones, with about 84% occurring only once. This entry comes from a study of blood T cell repertoires in COVID-19. Across the whole study: T cells, B-cell-depleted T cells, or PBMCs supplied cDNA or gDNA.

The V end was cut by 1 base, the J end by 2 bases, with 12 bases between. The CDR3 spans 16 residues. Germline assignment: CDR1 MGHRA and CDR2 YSYEKL. The receptor comes from a woman over 75 with COVID-19, enrolled during active disease. Sequencing was done on a sample of peripheral blood. The chain carries TRBV4-1 and TRBJ1-5; weak D call: TRBD1 (5 bases). CDR3: CASSQGQGGGNQPQHF. The CDR3 nucleotides are TGCGCCAGCAGCCAAGGGCAGGGTGGAGGCAATCAGCCCCAGCATTTT.